The 23 T cell receptor beta chains presented below share a single source sample, sequenced in a study of STAT5B mutations in CD4+ large granular lymphocyte leukemia. Assay: immunoSEQ multiplex PCR; the TCRdb copy retains only in-frame clones and omits some. Of around 34,000 clones in the sample, 85% were seen once. The specimen was CD4+ T cells from blood buffy coats. The receptor source for this set is a human donor in good health.

V is TRBV7-2 and J is TRBJ2-6, with D possibly matching TRBD1 (5 bases). This CDR3 spans 18 amino acids. Trimming pared 7 bases from V and 1 base from J, leaving 20 bases between. The V gene's germline CDR1 is SGHTA and CDR2 FQGNSA. DNA for the CDR3: TGTGCCAGCACCCTTATGAAGGGGCGATTATCTGGGGCCAACGTCCTGACTTTC. It encodes CASTLMKGRLSGANVLTF.

This chain connects TRBV30 to TRBJ2-1; D assignment may be TRBD1 or TRBD2 (5 bases each). CDR1 and CDR2 (germline): GTSNPN, SVGIG (reference sequence). The CDR3 is 13 amino acids. V was clipped by 8 bases and J by 5 bases, with 16 bases between them. CDR3 sequence (DNA): TGTGCCACCTCCGGGACGCCCAACAATGAGCAGTTCTTC. Translating gives CATSGTPNNEQFF.

V is TRBV5-5 and J is TRBJ2-4, with D tentatively TRBD1 (6 bases). Germline CDR1 SGHKS, CDR2 YYEKEE (reference sequence). The CDR3 has 16 residues. The V end lost 0 bases, the J end lost 1 base, and 11 bases lay between the germline ends. DNA of the CDR3: TGTGCCAGCAGCTTGGAATTGCAGGGGGCCAAAAACATTCAGTACTTC. This translates into CASSLELQGAKNIQYF.

The chain couples TRBV27 to TRBJ2-3; D call uncertain. Germline assignment: CDR1 MNHEY and CDR2 SMNVEV (reference sequence). CDR3 length equals 15 residues. Trimming removed 8 bases at V and 2 bases at J, with 17 bases between. The CDR3 nucleotides are TGTGCCAGCGGCCCTTTGGGGAAACCCACAGATACGCAGTATTTT. The encoded protein is CASGPLGKPTDTQYF.

The gene calls are TRBV27 and TRBJ2-7; 7 bases map to TRBD2. This CDR3 is built from 14 residues. From germline, CDR1 is MNHEY and CDR2 SMNVEV (reference sequence). The junction had 10 bases not matched to a gene; V was cut back by 4 bases and J by 7 bases. This chain's CDR3 is CASSSAGALREQYF. CDR3 bases: TGTGCCAGCAGTTCGGCGGGAGCTCTTAGGGAGCAGTACTTC.

The CDR3 sequence is CASSQGGAGELFF. CDR3 in DNA: TGTGCCAGCAGTCAGGGCGGGGCCGGGGAGCTGTTTTTT. The chain carries TRBV5-6 and TRBJ2-2, with D possibly TRBD2 on 6 matching bases. Per germline, CDR1 SGHDT and CDR2 YYEEEE. Deletions cut 5 bases from V and 6 bases from J, with 11 bases between. The CDR3 contains 13 residues.

The chain couples TRBV28 to TRBJ2-1; 9 bases are a match to TRBD2. V lost 1 base, J lost 9 bases, and 7 bases stayed unmatched. Per germline, CDR1 MDHEN and CDR2 SYDVKM. This CDR3 is built from 15 residues. The CDR3 sequence is CASSLSAGGPVEQFF. For the CDR3, the DNA is TGTGCCAGCAGTTTATCTGCGGGAGGGCCCGTTGAGCAGTTCTTC. The variable domain in full, completed from reference TRBV28 and TRBJ2-1, reads DVKVTQSSRYLVKRTGEKVFLECVQDMDHENMFWYRQDPGLGLRLIYFSYDVKMKEKGDIPEGYSVSREKKERFSLILESASTNQTSMYLCASSLSAGGPVEQFFGPGTRLTVL.

The CDR3 DNA sequence: TGTGCCAGCAGTCGGACAGGGATTTCACCCCTCCACTTT. Amino acids: CASSRTGISPLHF. The J gene is TRBJ1-6, the V gene TRBV6-5; the match to TRBD1 covers 8 bases. The germline CDR1 and CDR2 sequences are MNHEY and SVGAGI. The CDR3 spans 13 residues. V lost 5 bases and J lost 9; bases outside the gene matches: 3.

This chain uses TRBV4-1 with TRBJ1-4; 7 nucleotides align to TRBD1. V gave up 5 bases and J gave up 8 bases; unmatched junction bases: 8. Germline lookup yields CDR1 MGHRA and CDR2 YSYEKL. This CDR3 has 14 residues. The CDR3 protein is CASSKRQGGEKLFF. The CDR3 coding sequence is TGCGCCAGCAGCAAACGACAGGGAGGGGAAAAACTGTTTTTT.

The chain couples TRBV6-5 to TRBJ1-2; D unclear. This CDR3 has 13 residues. CDR1 and CDR2 from the germline V gene are MNHEY and SVGAGI. V lost 8 bases and J 8 bases, leaving 18 bases between the germline ends. The CDR3 region has the DNA TGTGCCAGCTCAATGGGAGGAGGGATCGGCTACACCTTC. Its protein product is CASSMGGGIGYTF.

V and J are TRBV7-2 and TRBJ2-5, with D perhaps matching TRBD1 or TRBD2 (5 bases each). The ends were cut back, 1 base at V and 4 bases at J, with 13 bases in the middle. The CDR3 loop spans 15 amino acids. Germline V gives CDR1 SGHTA, CDR2 FQGNSA. The CDR3 nucleotides are TGTGCCAGCAGCTTAGATTCGAGGGGCGCAGAGACCCAGTACTTC. Protein sequence: CASSLDSRGAETQYF.

This clone was seen only once. V usage is TRBV27 and J usage is TRBJ1-4; D uncertain. The germline CDR1 and CDR2 sequences are MNHEY and SMNVEV (reference sequence). Trimming took off 4 bases at V and 4 bases at J, with 13 bases between the two ends. The CDR3 length is 15 residues. The CDR3 is CASSSRTAFNEKLFF. The CDR3 bases are TGTGCCAGCAGTTCAAGGACGGCCTTTAATGAAAAACTGTTTTTT. The variable domain in full, with the rest retrieved from reference TRBV27 and TRBJ1-4, is EAQVTQNPRYLITVTGKKLTVTCSQNMNHEYMSWYRQDPGLGLRQIYYSMNVEVTDKGDVPEGYKVSRKEKRNFPLILESPSPNQTSLYFCASSSRTAFNEKLFFGSGTQLSVL.

This rearrangement joins TRBV5-5 to TRBJ1-3; D gene uncertain. From germline, CDR1 is SGHKS and CDR2 YYEKEE (reference sequence). Trimming shortened V by 4 bases and J by 0 bases, and 8 bases separated the two germline ends. The CDR3 runs to 14 residues. CDR3 sequence (DNA): TGTGCCAGCAGCCAGACCGTCTCTGGAAACACCATATATTTT. This encodes CASSQTVSGNTIYF.

DNA for the CDR3: TGTGCCAGCAGTGGGGTCGGCTCTGGGGCCAACGTCCTGACTTTC. As protein: CASSGVGSGANVLTF. This sequence joins TRBV6-1 and TRBJ2-6; unclear D gene. The germline V gene encodes CDR1 MNHNS and CDR2 SASEGT. Deletions cut 4 bases from V and 0 bases from J, with 7 bases between. The CDR3 has 15 residues.

The gene calls are TRBV19 and TRBJ1-1; D gene unclear. V lost 10 bases and J 2 bases, leaving 14 bases between the germline ends. Germline loops: CDR1 LNHDA, CDR2 SQIVND (reference sequence). The CDR3 extends over 13 amino acids. The CDR3 nucleotides are TGTGCCACTACGGGAAGACGAAACACTGAAGCTTTCTTT. Translation: CATTGRRNTEAFF.

The V and J genes are TRBV28 and TRBJ2-2; 9 positions match TRBD1. The germline CDR1 and CDR2 sequences are MDHEN and SYDVKM. The CDR3 is made up of 16 amino acids. With V trimmed by 5 bases and J by 8 bases, 12 bases remained unmatched. CDR3 DNA sequence: TGTGCCAGCAGTCCGCCGGGACAGGGATCGGCGGGGGAGCTGTTTTTT. This codes for CASSPPGQGSAGELFF.

This sequence joins TRBV5-1 and TRBJ2-2; unclear D gene. The CDR3 runs 17 residues. Germline lookup yields CDR1 SGHRS and CDR2 YFSETQ. The germline V and J ends were trimmed by 4 bases and 0 bases, with 16 bases remaining between them. In nucleotides, the CDR3 is TGCGCCAGCAGCCCATACGTACTAAACGCGAACACCGGGGAGCTGTTTTTT. It codes for CASSPYVLNANTGELFF.

The rearrangement uses TRBV5-1 and TRBJ2-5; D is possibly TRBD1 (6 bases). CDR3 length: 15 amino acids. V was trimmed by 0 bases and J by 11 bases, leaving 20 bases between them. In germline, CDR1 is SGHRS, CDR2 YFSETQ. The CDR3 bases are TGCGCCAGCAGCTTGGGTGTGGGGGCGCGTTTGGAGCAGTACTTC. Translated: CASSLGVGARLEQYF. Looking up the rest from reference TRBV5-1 and TRBJ2-5 gives the full variable domain: KAGVTQTPRYLIKTRGQQVTLSCSPISGHRSVSWYQQTPGQGLQFLFEYFSETQRNKGNFPGRFSGRQFSNSRSEMNVSTLELGDSALYLCASSLGVGARLEQYFGPGTRLLVL.

The rearrangement uses TRBV27 and TRBJ1-1, with a possible D match to TRBD1 (5 bases). The CDR3 runs to 14 residues. Germline CDR1 is MNHEY and CDR2 is SMNVEV (reference sequence). Trimming removed 3 bases at V and 3 bases at J, with 11 bases between. CDR3 sequence (DNA): TGTGCCAGCAGTTTTGGAGGGGCCCACACTGAAGCTTTCTTT. Translated: CASSFGGAHTEAFF.

This clone has just a few counts. The chain employs TRBV4-1 and TRBJ2-5; 7 bases line up with TRBD1. Trimming removed 4 bases from V and 2 bases from J; junction bases left unmatched: 4. CDR3 length: 14 amino acids. CDR1 MGHRA and CDR2 YSYEKL come from the germline V gene. CDR3 bases: TGCGCCAGCAGCCTGGACAGGCTACAAGAGACCCAGTACTTC. Amino acid sequence: CASSLDRLQETQYF.

This chain links TRBV5-1 with TRBJ2-1; 9 nucleotides match TRBD2. Losses at the gene ends were 4 bases for V and 4 bases for J; bases not matched to a gene: 6. Germline values: CDR1 SGHRS, CDR2 YFSETQ. The CDR3 consists of 15 residues. CDR3 loop: CASSETSGLYNEQFF. CDR3 sequence (DNA): TGCGCCAGCAGCGAGACTAGCGGACTGTACAATGAGCAGTTCTTC.

CDR3: CASSLRAEETQYF. For the CDR3, the DNA is TGTGCCAGCAGTTTAAGGGCAGAAGAGACCCAGTACTTC. The chain employs TRBV28 and TRBJ2-5; D unclear. The V end lost 2 bases, the J end lost 3 bases, and 7 bases lay between the germline ends. The length of the CDR3 is 13 residues. Germline CDR1 MDHEN, CDR2 SYDVKM. The entire variable domain, with the rest obtained from reference TRBV28 and TRBJ2-5, is as follows: DVKVTQSSRYLVKRTGEKVFLECVQDMDHENMFWYRQDPGLGLRLIYFSYDVKMKEKGDIPEGYSVSREKKERFSLILESASTNQTSMYLCASSLRAEETQYFGPGTRLLVL.

This sequence joins TRBV5-1 and TRBJ2-4; TRBD1 agrees at 7 bases. CDR3 size: 13 residues. In germline, CDR1 is SGHRS, CDR2 YFSETQ. V lost 5 bases to trimming and J lost 5 bases; unmatched junction nucleotides: 4. This CDR3 reads CASSTGQENIQYF. CDR3 DNA: TGCGCCAGCAGTACCGGACAGGAAAACATTCAGTACTTC. Complete variable domain (other parts from reference TRBV5-1 and TRBJ2-4): KAGVTQTPRYLIKTRGQQVTLSCSPISGHRSVSWYQQTPGQGLQFLFEYFSETQRNKGNFPGRFSGRQFSNSRSEMNVSTLELGDSALYLCASSTGQENIQYFGAGTRLSVL.